This T cell receptor (beta chain) was sequenced for a study of siplizumab effects on memory and regulatory T cells. TCRdb's table, derived via immunoSEQ multiplex PCR, lists solely in-frame clones and lacks some. Of approximately 100,000 clones listed, around 95% are singletons. V dropped 5 bases and J dropped 3 bases, with 17 bases sitting between them. The CDR3 covers 15 residues. Germline CDR1 and CDR2: LNHDA and SQIVND (reference sequence). The receptor comes from a human donor in good health. Sequenced input: Tregs sorted from blood. The chain links TRBV19 to TRBJ2-7; D remains unclear. The CDR3: CASSLVASPDYEQYF. In DNA, the CDR3 is TGTGCCAGTAGTTTGGTAGCCTCCCCAGACTACGAGCAGTACTTC.